The rows below give T cell receptor beta chains drawn from one sample of a study of cytomegalovirus exposure and HLA in healthy donors. Clones were read by immunoSEQ multiplex PCR, and TCRdb kept only the in-frame ones, dropping some. Of roughly 350,000 clones in the sample, 75% to 90% were seen once. Source material: PBMCs. The receptors here all came from a woman younger than 30 in good health and CMV-seronegative. Both conserved end residues are part of each CDR3. D genes are given only for firm matches. Clone size is not always given. Where it is, it says once, few, many or a class for expanded clones.

V gene: TRBV5-1
clone size: NA
J gene: TRBJ2-1
D gene: TRBD2
CDR3 protein: CASSPRLAESSYNEQFF
CDR3 DNA: TGCGCCAGCAGCCCACGACTAGCGGAGAGCTCCTACAATGAGCAGTTCTTC

V gene: TRBV7-2
clone size: NA
J gene: TRBJ2-1
D gene: TRBD2
CDR3 protein: CASSISGTSYNEQFF
CDR3 DNA: TGTGCCAGCAGCATAAGCGGGACCTCCTACAATGAGCAGTTCTTC

V gene: TRBV9
clone size: NA
J gene: TRBJ2-2
D gene: NA
CDR3 protein: CASSVQGPDTGELFF
CDR3 DNA: TGTGCCAGCAGCGTTCAGGGTCCCGACACCGGGGAGCTGTTTTTT

V gene: TRBV5-6
clone size: NA
J gene: TRBJ2-1
D gene: NA
CDR3 protein: CASSLSLSGLWEQFF
CDR3 DNA: TGTGCCAGCAGCTTGTCTTTATCGGGATTGTGGGAGCAGTTCTTC

V gene: TRBV18
clone size: NA
J gene: TRBJ2-7
D gene: NA
CDR3 protein: CASSPPAYSYEQYF
CDR3 DNA: TGTGCCAGCTCACCTCCCGCGTATTCCTACGAGCAGTACTTC

V gene: TRBV7-3
clone size: NA
J gene: TRBJ2-5
D gene: TRBD2
CDR3 protein: CASSLTGTSGITYQETQYF
CDR3 DNA: TGTGCCAGCAGCTTAACCGGGACTAGCGGGATTACGTACCAAGAGACCCAGTACTTC

V gene: TRBV18
clone size: NA
J gene: TRBJ1-1
D gene: NA
CDR3 protein: CASSSTDFGTEAFF
CDR3 DNA: TGTGCCAGCTCATCGACGGACTTTGGCACTGAAGCTTTCTTT

V gene: TRBV27
clone size: NA
J gene: TRBJ1-2
D gene: NA
CDR3 protein: CASSPSGGAYGYTF
CDR3 DNA: TGTGCCAGCAGTCCTTCGGGGGGGGCCTATGGCTACACCTTC

V gene: TRBV7-2
clone size: NA
J gene: TRBJ2-1
D gene: TRBD2
CDR3 protein: CASSLVTSGRLGGNEQFF
CDR3 DNA: TGTGCCAGCAGCTTAGTTACTAGCGGGAGACTAGGGGGCAATGAGCAGTTCTTC

V gene: TRBV2
clone size: NA
J gene: TRBJ1-3
D gene: NA
CDR3 protein: CASRPTYFSSGNTIYF
CDR3 DNA: TGTGCCAGCAGACCGACATACTTCAGCTCTGGAAACACCATATATTTT

V gene: TRBV6-5
clone size: NA
J gene: TRBJ1-1
D gene: NA
CDR3 protein: CASSYRTGNTEAFF
CDR3 DNA: TGTGCCAGCAGTTACAGAACAGGGAACACTGAAGCTTTCTTT

V gene: TRBV18
clone size: NA
J gene: TRBJ2-7
D gene: NA
CDR3 protein: CASSPPGAEQYF
CDR3 DNA: TGTGCCAGCTCACCACCGGGGGCCGAGCAGTACTTC

V gene: TRBV29-1
clone size: NA
J gene: TRBJ2-1
D gene: NA
CDR3 protein: CSVSGNSDNEQFF
CDR3 DNA: TGCAGCGTTTCCGGGAATTCCGACAATGAGCAGTTCTTC

V gene: TRBV7-9
clone size: NA
J gene: TRBJ1-5
D gene: TRBD1
CDR3 protein: CASSSDRARSNQPQHF
CDR3 DNA: TGTGCCAGCAGCTCAGACAGGGCGCGAAGCAATCAGCCCCAGCATTTT

V gene: TRBV27
clone size: NA
J gene: TRBJ1-2
D gene: NA
CDR3 protein: CASGGVRDPYGYTF
CDR3 DNA: TGTGCCAGCGGAGGGGTCCGGGATCCTTATGGCTACACCTTC

V gene: TRBV4-1
clone size: NA
J gene: TRBJ1-2
D gene: TRBD1
CDR3 protein: CASSQDVRGNYGYTF
CDR3 DNA: TGCGCCAGCAGCCAAGACGTCAGGGGGAACTATGGCTACACCTTC

V gene: TRBV28
clone size: NA
J gene: TRBJ2-3
D gene: NA
CDR3 protein: CASDRSTDTQYF
CDR3 DNA: TGTGCCAGTGACAGGAGCACAGATACGCAGTATTTT

V gene: TRBV4-2
clone size: NA
J gene: TRBJ2-3
D gene: TRBD2
CDR3 protein: CASSQEWLAGGTDTQYF
CDR3 DNA: TGTGCCAGCAGCCAAGAGTGGCTAGCGGGAGGCACAGATACGCAGTATTTT

V gene: TRBV7-8
clone size: NA
J gene: TRBJ1-3
D gene: NA
CDR3 protein: CASSPSRGSGNTIYF
CDR3 DNA: TGTGCCAGCAGCCCATCTCGGGGATCTGGAAACACCATATATTTT

V gene: TRBV10-3
clone size: NA
J gene: TRBJ1-1
D gene: TRBD1
CDR3 protein: CAISQDRLNTEAFF
CDR3 DNA: TGTGCCATCAGTCAGGACAGGCTGAACACTGAAGCTTTCTTT

V gene: TRBV13
clone size: NA
J gene: TRBJ1-1
D gene: TRBD1
CDR3 protein: CASSLAGQGARGTEAFF
CDR3 DNA: TGTGCCAGCAGCTTAGCGGGACAGGGGGCTAGAGGAACTGAAGCTTTCTTT

V gene: TRBV2
clone size: NA
J gene: TRBJ2-1
D gene: TRBD1
CDR3 protein: CASRFQGAMNEQFF
CDR3 DNA: TGTGCCAGCAGGTTTCAGGGGGCAATGAATGAGCAGTTCTTC

V gene: TRBV29-1
clone size: NA
J gene: TRBJ2-5
D gene: TRBD2
CDR3 protein: CSVENPGLAGPATQYF
CDR3 DNA: TGCAGCGTAGAAAACCCGGGACTAGCGGGCCCGGCGACCCAGTACTTC

V gene: TRBV10-3
clone size: once
J gene: TRBJ1-5
D gene: NA
CDR3 protein: CAISESQRPQHF
CDR3 DNA: TGTGCCATCAGTGAGTCCCAGCGGCCCCAGCATTTT

V gene: TRBV7-2
clone size: NA
J gene: TRBJ1-5
D gene: TRBD1
CDR3 protein: CASSKGQAYQPQHF
CDR3 DNA: TGTGCCAGCAGCAAGGGACAGGCCTATCAGCCCCAGCATTTT

V gene: TRBV19
clone size: NA
J gene: TRBJ1-1
D gene: TRBD1
CDR3 protein: CASRPQGMTEAFF
CDR3 DNA: TGTGCCAGTAGGCCACAGGGGATGACTGAAGCTTTCTTT

V gene: TRBV7-2
clone size: NA
J gene: TRBJ2-7
D gene: TRBD1
CDR3 protein: CASSRDRGPHEQYF
CDR3 DNA: TGTGCCAGCAGCCGGGACAGGGGGCCCCACGAGCAGTACTTC

V gene: TRBV10-2
clone size: NA
J gene: TRBJ2-3
D gene: NA
CDR3 protein: CASNGVSTDTQYF
CDR3 DNA: TGCGCCAGCAACGGGGTTTCCACAGATACGCAGTATTTT

V gene: TRBV27
clone size: NA
J gene: TRBJ2-1
D gene: NA
CDR3 protein: CASSSSRDNNEQFF
CDR3 DNA: TGTGCCAGCAGTTCATCTAGGGACAACAATGAGCAGTTCTTC

V gene: TRBV2
clone size: NA
J gene: TRBJ2-7
D gene: NA
CDR3 protein: CASSELAYEQYF
CDR3 DNA: TGTGCCAGCAGTGAATTAGCCTACGAGCAGTACTTC

V gene: TRBV7-2
clone size: NA
J gene: TRBJ2-2
D gene: NA
CDR3 protein: CASSFVALGLLNTGELFF
CDR3 DNA: TGTGCCAGCAGCTTTGTCGCGTTGGGACTCCTGAACACCGGGGAGCTGTTTTTT

V gene: TRBV5-6
clone size: NA
J gene: TRBJ2-7
D gene: NA
CDR3 protein: CASSSPGEGETEQYF
CDR3 DNA: TGTGCCAGCAGCTCCCCGGGGGAGGGGGAGACGGAGCAGTACTTC

V gene: TRBV7-4
clone size: NA
J gene: TRBJ1-4
D gene: NA
CDR3 protein: CASSLPDRDTATNEKLFF
CDR3 DNA: TGTGCCAGCAGCTTACCGGACAGAGATACGGCAACTAATGAAAAACTGTTTTTT

V gene: TRBV7-9
clone size: NA
J gene: TRBJ2-7
D gene: NA
CDR3 protein: CASSLALQGDEQYF
CDR3 DNA: TGTGCCAGCAGCTTAGCTCTACAGGGTGACGAGCAGTACTTC

V gene: TRBV5-4
clone size: NA
J gene: TRBJ1-2
D gene: TRBD1
CDR3 protein: CASSSGTGANYGYTF
CDR3 DNA: TGTGCCAGCAGCTCCGGGACAGGAGCTAACTATGGCTACACCTTC

V gene: TRBV28
clone size: NA
J gene: TRBJ1-3
D gene: NA
CDR3 protein: CASRDDRYSGNTIYF
CDR3 DNA: TGTGCCAGCAGGGACGACAGGTACTCTGGAAACACCATATATTTT

V gene: TRBV9
clone size: once
J gene: TRBJ2-7
D gene: NA
CDR3 protein: CASSVAERYEQYF
CDR3 DNA: TGTGCCAGCAGCGTAGCTGAGCGCTACGAGCAGTACTTC

V gene: TRBV7-9
clone size: NA
J gene: TRBJ1-2
D gene: NA
CDR3 protein: CASSPNWEGSYPYGYTF
CDR3 DNA: TGTGCCAGCAGCCCGAACTGGGAGGGGTCTTACCCGTATGGCTACACCTTC

V gene: TRBV15
clone size: NA
J gene: TRBJ2-7
D gene: TRBD1
CDR3 protein: CATSRDRAGGYEQYF
CDR3 DNA: TGTGCCACCAGCAGAGATAGGGCAGGGGGTTACGAGCAGTACTTC

V gene: TRBV19
clone size: NA
J gene: TRBJ2-1
D gene: TRBD2
CDR3 protein: CASSFQTSVQFF
CDR3 DNA: TGTGCCAGTAGTTTCCAGACTAGCGTGCAGTTCTTC

V gene: TRBV7-8
clone size: NA
J gene: TRBJ2-1
D gene: TRBD2
CDR3 protein: CASSFPGLAGAFTVEQFF
CDR3 DNA: TGTGCCAGCAGCTTTCCGGGACTAGCGGGGGCCTTTACAGTTGAGCAGTTCTTC

V gene: TRBV4-3
clone size: NA
J gene: TRBJ2-3
D gene: TRBD2
CDR3 protein: CASSQGLAGVTDTQYF
CDR3 DNA: TGCGCCAGCAGCCAAGGGCTAGCGGGAGTCACAGATACGCAGTATTTT

V gene: TRBV9
clone size: NA
J gene: TRBJ2-1
D gene: NA
CDR3 protein: CASSVRGATGDNEQFF
CDR3 DNA: TGTGCCAGCAGCGTTCGCGGGGCGACGGGGGACAATGAGCAGTTCTTC

V gene: TRBV5-1
clone size: NA
J gene: TRBJ2-1
D gene: NA
CDR3 protein: CASSSKTRYNEQFF
CDR3 DNA: TGCGCCAGCAGCTCCAAAACTAGGTACAATGAGCAGTTCTTC

V gene: TRBV18
clone size: NA
J gene: TRBJ1-4
D gene: NA
CDR3 protein: CASSPRESTNEKLFF
CDR3 DNA: TGTGCCAGCTCACCACGGGAGTCAACTAATGAAAAACTGTTTTTT

V gene: TRBV28
clone size: NA
J gene: TRBJ1-1
D gene: TRBD1
CDR3 protein: CASSFRQGAPITEAFF
CDR3 DNA: TGTGCCAGCAGTTTCCGGCAGGGGGCGCCGATTACTGAAGCTTTCTTT

V gene: TRBV25-1
clone size: few
J gene: TRBJ1-2
D gene: NA
CDR3 protein: CASSEHLQGYTF
CDR3 DNA: TGTGCCAGCAGTGAACACCTCCAGGGCTACACCTTC

V gene: TRBV14
clone size: NA
J gene: TRBJ1-1
D gene: TRBD1
CDR3 protein: CASSRDRGREAFF
CDR3 DNA: TGTGCCAGCAGCCGGGACAGGGGGCGCGAAGCTTTCTTT

V gene: TRBV19
clone size: NA
J gene: TRBJ2-4
D gene: NA
CDR3 protein: CASSDSGKNIQYF
CDR3 DNA: TGTGCCAGCTCGGACAGCGGCAAAAACATTCAGTACTTC

V gene: TRBV20-1
clone size: NA
J gene: TRBJ1-5
D gene: TRBD1
CDR3 protein: CSARQGRPQHF
CDR3 DNA: TGCAGTGCTCGACAGGGAAGGCCCCAGCATTTT

V gene: TRBV11-1
clone size: NA
J gene: TRBJ2-7
D gene: NA
CDR3 protein: CASSENGLVEQYF
CDR3 DNA: TGTGCCAGCAGCGAAAATGGACTGGTCGAGCAGTACTTC

V gene: TRBV19
clone size: NA
J gene: TRBJ2-2
D gene: NA
CDR3 protein: CASSSWGVNTGELFF
CDR3 DNA: TGTGCCAGTAGTAGCTGGGGCGTGAACACCGGGGAGCTGTTTTTT

V gene: TRBV5-1
clone size: few
J gene: TRBJ2-7
D gene: TRBD1
CDR3 protein: CASSEGTGAYEQYF
CDR3 DNA: TGCGCCAGCAGCGAAGGGACAGGGGCCTACGAGCAGTACTTC

V gene: TRBV19
clone size: NA
J gene: TRBJ1-4
D gene: TRBD1
CDR3 protein: CASSLQTGTFEKLFF
CDR3 DNA: TGTGCCAGTAGTCTACAGACAGGGACGTTTGAAAAACTGTTTTTT

V gene: TRBV28
clone size: NA
J gene: TRBJ2-6
D gene: NA
CDR3 protein: CASSLARGSGANVLTF
CDR3 DNA: TGTGCCAGCAGTTTAGCCAGGGGCTCTGGGGCCAACGTCCTGACTTTC